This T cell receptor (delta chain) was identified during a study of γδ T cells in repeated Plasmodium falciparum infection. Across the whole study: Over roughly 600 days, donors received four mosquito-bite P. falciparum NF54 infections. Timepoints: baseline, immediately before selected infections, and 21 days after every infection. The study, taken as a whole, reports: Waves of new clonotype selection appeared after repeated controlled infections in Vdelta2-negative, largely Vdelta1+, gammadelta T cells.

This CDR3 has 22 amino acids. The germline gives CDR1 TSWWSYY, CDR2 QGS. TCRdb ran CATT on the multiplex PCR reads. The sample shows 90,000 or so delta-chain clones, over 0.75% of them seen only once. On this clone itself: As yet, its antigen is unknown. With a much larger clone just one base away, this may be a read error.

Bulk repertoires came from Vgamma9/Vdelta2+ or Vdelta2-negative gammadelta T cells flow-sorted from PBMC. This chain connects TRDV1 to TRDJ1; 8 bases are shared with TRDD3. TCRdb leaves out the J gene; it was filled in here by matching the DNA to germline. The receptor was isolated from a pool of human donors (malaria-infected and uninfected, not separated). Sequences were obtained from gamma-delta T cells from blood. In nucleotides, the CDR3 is TGTGCCCTTGGGGAACCCCACTTACCCCCTCCGTACTGGGGGTCCAACACCGATAAACTCATCTTT. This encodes CALGEPHLPPPYWGSNTDKLIF.